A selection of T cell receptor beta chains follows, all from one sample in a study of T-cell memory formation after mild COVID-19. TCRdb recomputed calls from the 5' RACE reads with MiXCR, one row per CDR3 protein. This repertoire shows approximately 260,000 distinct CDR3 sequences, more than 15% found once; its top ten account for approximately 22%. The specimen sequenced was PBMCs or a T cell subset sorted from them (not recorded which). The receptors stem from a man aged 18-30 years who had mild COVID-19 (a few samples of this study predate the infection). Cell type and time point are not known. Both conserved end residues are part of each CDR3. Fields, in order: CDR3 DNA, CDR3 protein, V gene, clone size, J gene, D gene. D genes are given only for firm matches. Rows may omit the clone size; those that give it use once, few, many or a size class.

DNA: TGTGCCAGCAGTCCCCTCGAGAAAAGCACAGATACGCAGTATTTT
CDR3: CASSPLEKSTDTQYF
V: TRBV6-2/TRBV6-3
size: .
J: TRBJ2-3
D: .

DNA: TGTGCCAGCAGCGTAGCGGGGGGGTTCGATGAGCAGTTCTTC
CDR3: CASSVAGGFDEQFF
V: TRBV9
size: few
J: TRBJ2-1
D: TRBD2

DNA: TGTGCCAGCAGCCAGGGGACAGCGGGTTACAATGAGCAGTTCTTC
CDR3: CASSQGTAGYNEQFF
V: TRBV3-1
size: many
J: TRBJ2-1
D: .

DNA: TGTGCCAGCAGCGTAGCCCCCGGGACTAGCGGGCCTCCCCGGCGGAATGAGCAGTTCTTC
CDR3: CASSVAPGTSGPPRRNEQFF
V: TRBV9
size: few
J: TRBJ2-1
D: TRBD2

DNA: TGCGCCAGCAGCAACGGACAGGGTGGCTATGGCTACACCTTC
CDR3: CASSNGQGGYGYTF
V: TRBV5-1
size: .
J: TRBJ1-2
D: TRBD1

DNA: TGTGCCAGCAGCCCCTGGACAACTAGGGGGGAGACCCAGTACTTC
CDR3: CASSPWTTRGETQYF
V: TRBV7-2
size: .
J: TRBJ2-5
D: .

DNA: TGTGCCAGCAGCGAATCGGGACAGGGGACCTCACCCCTCCACTTT
CDR3: CASSESGQGTSPLHF
V: TRBV7-2
size: few
J: TRBJ1-6
D: TRBD1

DNA: TGTGCCAGCAGTTACCCTCAAAGGAGGGGGGAGACCCAGTACTTC
CDR3: CASSYPQRRGETQYF
V: TRBV6-6
size: few
J: TRBJ2-5
D: .

DNA: TGTGCCAGCAGCCCCCCGGTGGCCAGGAGCTATGGCTACACCTTC
CDR3: CASSPPVARSYGYTF
V: TRBV7-2
size: few
J: TRBJ1-2
D: .

DNA: TGTGCCAGCAGTTTCCAGTCGGGGGACACTGAAGCTTTCTTT
CDR3: CASSFQSGDTEAFF
V: TRBV6-5
size: .
J: TRBJ1-1
D: .

DNA: TGCAGTGTGTCAGCGGGGGGGCTATCCGAGCAGTACTTC
CDR3: CSVSAGGLSEQYF
V: TRBV20-1
size: few
J: TRBJ2-7
D: TRBD2

DNA: TGCGCCAGCAGCCAACTTCAGGGGGTGGGTGGCTACACCTTC
CDR3: CASSQLQGVGGYTF
V: TRBV4-1
size: few
J: TRBJ1-2
D: TRBD1

DNA: TGTGCCAGCAGCGGTTGGGGACTAGCACGGGAGACCCAGTACTTC
CDR3: CASSGWGLARETQYF
V: TRBV9
size: .
J: TRBJ2-5
D: TRBD2

DNA: TGTGCCAGCAGCTTGGCCCCGGACTATAACTATGGCTACACCTTC
CDR3: CASSLAPDYNYGYTF
V: TRBV5-6
size: few
J: TRBJ1-2
D: .

DNA: TGCGCCAGCAGCGAGGACGCTGAAGCTTTCTTT
CDR3: CASSEDAEAFF
V: TRBV5-1
size: few
J: TRBJ1-1
D: .

DNA: TGTGCCATCAGTGGGGGTGGAATAGCCAAAAACATTCAGTACTTC
CDR3: CAISGGGIAKNIQYF
V: TRBV10-3
size: few
J: TRBJ2-4
D: .

DNA: TGTGCCAGCAGTCTCCCACAGGGGGCGCCGCCCGAAGCTTTCTTT
CDR3: CASSLPQGAPPEAFF
V: TRBV27
size: .
J: TRBJ1-1
D: TRBD1

DNA: TGCGCCAGCAGTCGCGGTAACTCGGGGGGAATGGAGACCCAGTACTTC
CDR3: CASSRGNSGGMETQYF
V: TRBV5-1
size: many
J: TRBJ2-5
D: TRBD2

DNA: TGCGCCAGCAGCCCCACCGGCTCGGGGAATGAAAAACTGTTTTTT
CDR3: CASSPTGSGNEKLFF
V: TRBV5-1
size: .
J: TRBJ1-4
D: .

DNA: TGTGCCAGCAGTTATTGGAGTCCTGACGAAGAGACCCAGTACTTC
CDR3: CASSYWSPDEETQYF
V: TRBV6-5
size: many
J: TRBJ2-5
D: .

DNA: TGTGCCAGCAGGGGACTCAGGGACACCGGGGAGCTGTTTTTT
CDR3: CASRGLRDTGELFF
V: TRBV27
size: few
J: TRBJ2-2
D: .

DNA: TGTGCCACCACGAGCGGCCCTCGCGGAAATGGCTACACCTTC
CDR3: CATTSGPRGNGYTF
V: TRBV19
size: few
J: TRBJ1-2
D: .

DNA: TGCAGCGTTGTGTCCAGGGGCACCTACGAGCAGTACTTC
CDR3: CSVVSRGTYEQYF
V: TRBV29-1
size: .
J: TRBJ2-7
D: .

DNA: TGTGCCAGCAGTAGGGTGGCACAGGGGGGAACTTATACGCAGTATTTT
CDR3: CASSRVAQGGTYTQYF
V: TRBV6-1
size: .
J: TRBJ2-3
D: TRBD1

DNA: TGTGCCAGCAGCCAAGACCTCATCGGGCGAAACAGGGATACGCAGTATTTT
CDR3: CASSQDLIGRNRDTQYF
V: TRBV14
size: few
J: TRBJ2-3
D: .

DNA: TGTGCCATCAGTGCACAGTATAATTCACCCCTCCACTTT
CDR3: CAISAQYNSPLHF
V: TRBV10-3
size: few
J: TRBJ1-6
D: .

DNA: TGTGCCAGCAGCGAAACGACTAGTCCCTACGAGCAGTACTTC
CDR3: CASSETTSPYEQYF
V: TRBV9
size: few
J: TRBJ2-7
D: .

DNA: TGCAGTGCTAGGGCATCCCTGGGAGCTTTCTTT
CDR3: CSARASLGAFF
V: TRBV20-1
size: .
J: TRBJ1-1
D: .

DNA: TGTGCCAGCAGTTACAACAGGGCTGGTGGCTACACCTTC
CDR3: CASSYNRAGGYTF
V: TRBV6-5
size: .
J: TRBJ1-2
D: .

DNA: TGTGCCAGCAGCGACGACGGTCACGAGACCCAGTACTTC
CDR3: CASSDDGHETQYF
V: TRBV9
size: .
J: TRBJ2-5
D: .

DNA: TGTGCCAGCAGGGGGGAGGCAGATACGCAGTATTTT
CDR3: CASRGEADTQYF
V: TRBV2
size: .
J: TRBJ2-3
D: .

DNA: TGTGCCAGCAGCGAAGACAGCCTACAAGCCAAAAACATTCAGTACTTC
CDR3: CASSEDSLQAKNIQYF
V: TRBV7-3
size: many
J: TRBJ2-4
D: .

DNA: TGTGCCAGCAGCGCAACGACAGGGTCTCGAGAGACCCAGTACTTC
CDR3: CASSATTGSRETQYF
V: TRBV5-5
size: .
J: TRBJ2-5
D: TRBD1

DNA: TGCGCCAGCAGCCAAGAAAGAAGGTCCTCCCTCCACTTT
CDR3: CASSQERRSSLHF
V: TRBV4-3
size: many
J: TRBJ1-6
D: .

DNA: TGCAGTGCTAGAGAAGGGGGAGATACGCAGTATTTT
CDR3: CSAREGGDTQYF
V: TRBV20-1
size: few
J: TRBJ2-3
D: .

DNA: TGTGCCATCAGTGACCCACGAGGGATAGAGACCCAGTACTTC
CDR3: CAISDPRGIETQYF
V: TRBV10-3
size: .
J: TRBJ2-5
D: .

DNA: TGCAGCGTCCAACGCCGGGACAGGGAGTACACCATATATTTT
CDR3: CSVQRRDREYTIYF
V: TRBV29-1
size: few
J: TRBJ1-3
D: TRBD1